The rows below give T cell receptor beta chains drawn from one sample of a study of immune characterization of retroperitoneal liposarcoma. TCRdb re-called the PCR reads through MiXCR, storing one row per CDR3 protein. The sample carries some 10,000 distinct CDR3 sequences, about 27% recorded once. What was sequenced was tumor tissue. These receptors all come from a male donor with retroperitoneal liposarcoma. Each CDR3 is given with its conserved first and last residue. D genes are given only for firm matches. Size is omitted from some rows. Given values are once, few, many or a class for expanded clones.

>many|NA|TRBV6-6|TRBJ2-3
TGTGCCAGCAGTTACGGGACTCCGGGGGCAGATACGCAGTATTTT
CASSYGTPGADTQYF
>NA|NA|TRBV6-1|TRBJ1-5
TGTGCCACCGGAGGACGGGTGAATCAGCCCCAGCATTTT
CATGGRVNQPQHF
>many|NA|TRBV6-1|TRBJ1-5
TGTGCCAGCAGTGTCCGGGGGTTGGATCAGCCCCAGCATTTT
CASSVRGLDQPQHF
>medium-sized|NA|TRBV7-8|TRBJ2-1
TGTGCCAGCAGCTTAGCTCCCACAGGTACCTACGAGCAGTTCTTC
CASSLAPTGTYEQFF
>few|TRBD2|TRBV14|TRBJ2-3
TGTGCCAGCAGCCAAGATCCTAGCGGGACCCGTAGCACAGATACGCAGTATTTT
CASSQDPSGTRSTDTQYF
>NA|NA|TRBV4-1|TRBJ2-5
TGCGCCAGCAGCCAAGAGGGGTTCCAACAAGAGACCCAGTACTTC
CASSQEGFQQETQYF
>many|TRBD1|TRBV7-3|TRBJ2-4
TGTGCCAGCAGCCCCTGGGGGACAGGGTTAAATGAGCAGTACTTC
CASSPWGTGLNEQYF
>few|NA|TRBV12-3/TRBV12-4|TRBJ2-7
TGTGCCAGCAGACCTTCGGACAGACCCTACGAGCAGTACTTC
CASRPSDRPYEQYF
>medium-sized|TRBD1|TRBV6-1|TRBJ2-7
TGTGCCAGCAGGGGACAGGGGAGTTACGAGCAGTACTTC
CASRGQGSYEQYF
>NA|TRBD1|TRBV6-1|TRBJ2-3
TGTGTCAGCAGTAGTCGACAGGGGGGAAGCGGGCAGTACTTT
CVSSSRQGGSGQYF
>few|NA|TRBV7-6|TRBJ1-1
TGTGCCAGCAGCTCGGCAGGGGTCACTGAAGCTTTCTTT
CASSSAGVTEAFF
>many|TRBD2|TRBV7-2|TRBJ2-1
TGTGCCAGCAGCATGCGCTCGAGCGGGAGTCTAGAGACCCAGTTCTTC
CASSMRSSGSLETQFF
>medium-sized|NA|TRBV7-2|TRBJ2-2
TGTGCCAGCAGCTCCGAGGGTGGGAACACCGGGGAGCTGTTTTTT
CASSSEGGNTGELFF
>few|TRBD1|TRBV11-2|TRBJ1-3
TGTGCCAGCAGCCAGAACCCGGGACAGCTCTCTGGAAACACCATATATTTT
CASSQNPGQLSGNTIYF
>NA|TRBD2|TRBV12-3/TRBV12-4|TRBJ2-1
TGTGCCACCTCTCCCCCCGCTAGCGGGAACAATGAGCAGTTCTTC
CATSPPASGNNEQFF
>many|TRBD1|TRBV27|TRBJ1-1
TGTGCCAGCAGCCACGGGACAGTAAACACTGAAGCTTTCTTT
CASSHGTVNTEAFF
>many|NA|TRBV6-1|TRBJ2-7
TGTGCCAGCAGAGTACATGGATACAATGAGCAGTACTTC
CASRVHGYNEQYF
>NA|NA|TRBV11-2|TRBJ1-2
TGTGCCAGCAGCCCAATTACACGGACCTACACCTTC
CASSPITRTYTF
>NA|NA|TRBV11-3|TRBJ1-1
TGTGCCAGCAGCTCTAGGGTTGGGACGAACACTGAAGCTTTCTTT
CASSSRVGTNTEAFF
>medium-sized|TRBD2|TRBV7-8|TRBJ2-7
TGTGCCAGCAGCTTAGTCCTAGCGGGGGGTTATATCTACAATGAGCAGTACTTC
CASSLVLAGGYIYNEQYF
>medium-sized|TRBD2|TRBV7-2|TRBJ2-7
TGTGCCAGCAGCTTAGCCGGCGGGAGCTACGAGCAGTACTTC
CASSLAGGSYEQYF
>NA|TRBD2|TRBV12-3/TRBV12-4|TRBJ2-3
TGTGCCAGCAGTTTAGCGCTGTCTAGCGGGGGGCCAGATACGCAGTATTTT
CASSLALSSGGPDTQYF
>medium-sized|TRBD2|TRBV6-6|TRBJ2-7
TGTGCCAGCAGTTACAGTGGTCTAGCGGGAGGGGGGGAGCAGTACTTC
CASSYSGLAGGGEQYF
>few|NA|TRBV28|TRBJ2-7
TGTGCCAGCAGTTTCTCGTTAATTTCGCCTGATTCAACCAACGAGCAGTACTTC
CASSFSLISPDSTNEQYF
>few|TRBD1|TRBV27|TRBJ2-2
TGTGCCAGCAGACTCGACAGGGTTTCTACCGGGGAGCTGTTTTTT
CASRLDRVSTGELFF
>many|NA|TRBV6-1|TRBJ1-1
TGTGCCAGCAGTGAATTAAGGACAGCTGAAGCTTTCTTT
CASSELRTAEAFF
>few|NA|TRBV7-8|TRBJ1-2
TGTGCCAGCAGCTTAGCGGGGGCGGATGGCTACACCTTC
CASSLAGADGYTF
>few|TRBD1|TRBV6-5|TRBJ1-2
TGTGCCAGCAGTTACCTCCGACAGGGGTCCTATGGCTACACCTTC
CASSYLRQGSYGYTF
>few|NA|TRBV25-1|TRBJ2-1
TGTGCCAGCGGCTCGACAACGGGGCCACTCTACGAGCAGTTCTTC
CASGSTTGPLYEQFF
>medium-sized|TRBD2|TRBV7-2|TRBJ2-7
TGTGCCAGCAGCCCCGGGACTAGCGGGAGGATCCACGAGCAGTACTTC
CASSPGTSGRIHEQYF
>NA|NA|TRBV6-2/TRBV6-3|TRBJ1-1
TGTGCCAGCAGTTTAGGGACACCCGCTGAGGCTTTCTTT
CASSLGTPAEAFF
>medium-sized|NA|TRBV6-1|TRBJ2-1
TGTGCCAGCAGGTCTCTTGACGCGTACAATGAGCAGTTCTTC
CASRSLDAYNEQFF
>NA|TRBD1|TRBV6-8|TRBJ2-7
TGTGCCAGCAGTAGGGACAGGCGGAACTACGAGCAGTACTTC
CASSRDRRNYEQYF
>NA|NA|TRBV12-3/TRBV12-4|TRBJ2-1
TGTGCCAGCAGGCCCTTTCTCGGTGAGCAGTTCTTC
CASRPFLGEQFF
>NA|NA|TRBV11-3|TRBJ2-7
TGTGCCAGCATGCTTGGATTTAATGAGCAGTACTTC
CASMLGFNEQYF
>medium-sized|TRBD2|TRBV11-3|TRBJ2-4
TGTGCCAGCAGCGCCGGGATCGGGAGGGAGCAGTACTTC
CASSAGIGREQYF
>NA|TRBD2|TRBV4-1|TRBJ2-7
TGCGCCAGCAGCCAATTTCCGGGACTAGCGGGAGAGGCGAACAATGAGCAGTACTTC
CASSQFPGLAGEANNEQYF
>NA|TRBD2|TRBV27|TRBJ2-7
TGTGCCAGCAGCCGAGGGACTAGCGTTAGCTACGAGCAGTACTTC
CASSRGTSVSYEQYF
>medium-sized|TRBD1|TRBV7-8|TRBJ1-6
TGTGCCAGCAGCCCAGGGACAGGGGGGTCTGGATCACCCCTCCACTTT
CASSPGTGGSGSPLHF
>NA|TRBD2|TRBV28|TRBJ2-1
TGTGCCAGCAGTTTAACTAGCGGGAGTAGGAATGAGCAGTTCTTC
CASSLTSGSRNEQFF
>few|TRBD2|TRBV6-1|TRBJ2-5
TGTGCCAGCAGCCGACTAGCGGGGGGGCCTGATGAGCAGTACTTC
CASSRLAGGPDEQYF
>NA|NA|TRBV27|TRBJ2-3
TGTGCCAGCAGCGGGACCCACCCCGATACGCAGTATTTT
CASSGTHPDTQYF
>NA|NA|TRBV9|TRBJ2-1
TGTGCCAGCAGCGAGGAGAGCTCCTACAATGAGCAGTTCTTC
CASSEESSYNEQFF
>medium-sized|NA|TRBV7-2|TRBJ2-1
TGTGCCAGCAGCCCCTTGGCGCTAGTTCAGCTAGAGACCCAGTTCTTC
CASSPLALVQLETQFF
>NA|NA|TRBV6-6|TRBJ2-3
TGTGCCAGCAGGCTTGGAACAGATACGCAGTATTTT
CASRLGTDTQYF
>NA|NA|TRBV6-1|TRBJ2-3
TGTGCCAGCAGGCAGGGCTTTAGAGATACGCAGTATTTT
CASRQGFRDTQYF
>few|NA|TRBV11-3|TRBJ1-6
TGTGCCAGCAGCTTAACAGGGACCAATTCACCCCTCCACTTT
CASSLTGTNSPLHF
>NA|TRBD2|TRBV6-5|TRBJ2-3
TGTGCCAGCCGACTAGCGGGAGCAGATACGCAGTATTTT
CASRLAGADTQYF
>few|TRBD1|TRBV7-6|TRBJ2-1
TGTGCCAGCAGCTTAGGACAGGGTATGGAGCAGTTCTTC
CASSLGQGMEQFF